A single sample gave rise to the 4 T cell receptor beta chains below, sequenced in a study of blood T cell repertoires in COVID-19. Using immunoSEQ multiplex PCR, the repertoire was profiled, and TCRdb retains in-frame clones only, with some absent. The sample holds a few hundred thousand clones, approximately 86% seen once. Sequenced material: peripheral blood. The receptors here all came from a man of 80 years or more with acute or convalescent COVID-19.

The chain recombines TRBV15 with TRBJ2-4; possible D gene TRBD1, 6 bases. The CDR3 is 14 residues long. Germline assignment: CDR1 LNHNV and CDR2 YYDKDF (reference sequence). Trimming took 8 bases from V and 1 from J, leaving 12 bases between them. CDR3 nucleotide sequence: TGTGCCACCCACCACACAGGGGCCAAAAACATTCAGTACTTC. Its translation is CATHHTGAKNIQYF.

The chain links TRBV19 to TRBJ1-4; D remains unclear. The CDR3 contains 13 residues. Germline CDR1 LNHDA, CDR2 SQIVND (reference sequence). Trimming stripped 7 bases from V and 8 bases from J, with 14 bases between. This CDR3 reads CASTARGWEKLFF. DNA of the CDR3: TGTGCCAGTACGGCCCGAGGTTGGGAAAAACTGTTTTTT.

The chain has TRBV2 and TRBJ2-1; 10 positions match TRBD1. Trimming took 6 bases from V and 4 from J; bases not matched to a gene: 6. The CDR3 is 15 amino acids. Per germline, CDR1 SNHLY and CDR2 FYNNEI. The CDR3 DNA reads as TGTGCCAGCAGCGCCGGGACAGGGGCGTACAATGAGCAGTTCTTC. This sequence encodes CASSAGTGAYNEQFF.

CDR3 region: CASSSAGTRNYGYTF. The CDR3 DNA sequence: TGTGCCAGCAGCTCGGCCGGGACACGGAACTATGGCTACACCTTC. The chain carries TRBV7-9 and TRBJ1-2; perhaps TRBD1 as D (6 bases). CDR3 length equals 15 residues. The V and J ends lost 4 bases and 2 bases respectively, with 14 bases between them. Germline-derived CDR1 and CDR2 are SEHNR and FQNEAQ (reference sequence).